This T cell receptor (beta chain) was profiled in a study of shared clonotypes between healthy human individuals. On the study more broadly: Plates per donor: three CD4 naive, three CD4 memory, two CD8 naive, one CD8 memory. Overall study findings and caveats: Roughly 5% of naive CD4 clonotypes were shared across a few donors. Apart from blood, nothing was sampled; tissue repertoires likely differ. Estimated clonotype richness was generally higher in naive than memory subsets.

Trimming removed 1 base from V and 8 bases from J; junction bases left unmatched: 8. CDR3 length: 15 amino acids. Per the germline V gene, CDR1 is SGHTA and CDR2 is FQGNSA. Turning to this clone: Its cognate antigen is unknown.

Generated by immunoSEQ multiplex PCR, the TCRdb table keeps only in-frame clones and is missing some. This sample carries 2 million to 3 million clones, roughly 93% of them seen once, and the ten largest clones take 0.36%. The sample consisted of naive CD4+ T cells from PBMCs. Subset denoted: CD45RA+ positively selected. This TCR was sampled from a man aged 18-30 years in good health. Some clones in this sample may be carry-over from other donors' samples. The rearrangement joins TRBV7-2 to TRBJ2-1; TRBD2 matches 7 bases. The CDR3 DNA reads TGTGCCAGCAGCTTAGTGGCGGGAGCGAGGGATGAGCAGTTCTTC. Translated: CASSLVAGARDEQFF.